This T cell receptor (beta chain) is from a study of control samples from healthy donors and cancer patients. Some clones are missing from TCRdb's copy, which holds only in-frame ones; the method was immunoSEQ multiplex PCR. The sample holds tens of thousands of clones, over 75% seen once. Germline values: CDR1 DFQATT, CDR2 SNEGSKA (reference sequence). Trimming pared 3 bases from V and 9 bases from J, leaving 11 bases between. The CDR3 is 11 residues long. The receptor's source is a woman between 45 and 65 years old with head and neck cancer. This chain joins TRBV20-1 and TRBJ1-1; D gene ambiguous. What was sequenced was PBMCs. CDR3 bases: TGCAGTGCTAGGGAACAAGAACAAGCTTTCTTT. This sequence encodes CSAREQEQAFF.